These T cell receptor beta chains were read from a single sample in a study of human T cells and chemical hapten exposure. TCRdb processed the reads anew with MiXCR; each CDR3 protein has one entry. The sample includes about 120,000 distinct CDR3 sequences, less than 10% of them seen just once. Sequencing was performed on whole blood. The source of these receptors is a human donor in good health. Some clones in this sample may be carry-over from other donors' samples. The CDR3 runs from the conserved cysteine through the conserved F or W. Fields, in order: CDR3 length, V gene, D gene, CDR3 protein. The D gene is left open where the match is weak.

13	TRBV29-1	.	CSVGGRETYEQYF
15	TRBV28	TRBD2	CASSLFLAGENEQFF
18	TRBV11-1	.	CASSFYRERDSGANVLTF
15	TRBV10-3	.	CAISDDGSVYNEQFF
13	TRBV3-1	.	CASSQDVTGRKYF
14	TRBV12-3/TRBV12-4	TRBD1	CASSAGQGRYEQYF
16	TRBV4-1	.	CASSQGPGGISYEQYF
15	TRBV5-6	.	CASRVWSGGNQPQHF
18	TRBV7-2	.	CASSPGRPDGIAKNIQYF
15	TRBV2	TRBD1	CASSGLGQGNTEAFF
12	TRBV3-1	.	CASSLSGNTIYF
14	TRBV11-2	TRBD1	CASTDRGNGNEQFF
13	TRBV3-1	.	CASSQEGPSETQF
15	TRBV15	TRBD2	CATSGTSDPYNEQFF
13	TRBV19	.	CASSIGGDQPQHF
16	TRBV28	.	CASSLRLSSSGNTIYF
11	TRBV10-2	.	CASTGRDEQFF
13	TRBV6-6	.	CASSPPSGYEQYF
15	TRBV3-1	.	CASSQDGGHSYEQYF
12	TRBV20-1	.	CSARGASQPQHF
13	TRBV7-2	.	CASSETAPYEQYF
12	TRBV11-2	.	CASSIHDHEQYF
14	TRBV27	TRBD1	CASSRTGEYQPQHF
14	TRBV29-1	.	CSVSRWGNTGELFF
15	TRBV7-3	TRBD2	CASSPTGTSYNEQFF
20	TRBV7-9	TRBD2	CASSYLGANRRGISYNEQFF
16	TRBV5-6	.	CASSFRTRALNTEAFF
14	TRBV5-1	TRBD2	CASSLRGVTGELFF
15	TRBV27	TRBD2	CASRKSGGTSDEQFF
15	TRBV2	.	CASSPPIPMAGELFF
16	TRBV19	.	CASSSGTGYSNQPQHF
14	TRBV3-1	.	CASSQGAGPETQYF
14	TRBV2	.	CASSPTPLAGEQFF
15	TRBV4-3	TRBD1	CASSLGTVDNEKLFF
14	TRBV25-1	.	CASSEWSGDYEQYF
14	TRBV9	.	CASSGRSSVGELFF
13	TRBV19	.	CASSMTYNQPQHF